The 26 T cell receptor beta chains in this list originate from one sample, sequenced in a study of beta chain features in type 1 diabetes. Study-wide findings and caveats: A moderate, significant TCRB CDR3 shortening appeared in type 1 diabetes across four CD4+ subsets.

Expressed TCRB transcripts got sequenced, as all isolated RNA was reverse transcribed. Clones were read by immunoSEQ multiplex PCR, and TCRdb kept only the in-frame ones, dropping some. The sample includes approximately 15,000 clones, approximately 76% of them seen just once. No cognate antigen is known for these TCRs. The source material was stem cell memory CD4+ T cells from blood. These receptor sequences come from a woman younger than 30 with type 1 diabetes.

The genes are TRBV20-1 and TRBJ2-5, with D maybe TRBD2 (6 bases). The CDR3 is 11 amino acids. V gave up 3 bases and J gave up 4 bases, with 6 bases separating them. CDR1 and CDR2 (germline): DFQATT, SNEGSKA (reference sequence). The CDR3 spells CSAREGETQYF. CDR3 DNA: TGCAGTGCTAGGGAGGGAGAGACCCAGTACTTC.

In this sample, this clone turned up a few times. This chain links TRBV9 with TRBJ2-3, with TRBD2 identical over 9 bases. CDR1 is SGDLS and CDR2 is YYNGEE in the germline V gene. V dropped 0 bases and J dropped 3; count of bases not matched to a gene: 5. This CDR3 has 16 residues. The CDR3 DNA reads TGTGCCAGCAGCGTAGGTATGACTAGCGGTACAGATACGCAGTATTTT. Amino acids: CASSVGMTSGTDTQYF.

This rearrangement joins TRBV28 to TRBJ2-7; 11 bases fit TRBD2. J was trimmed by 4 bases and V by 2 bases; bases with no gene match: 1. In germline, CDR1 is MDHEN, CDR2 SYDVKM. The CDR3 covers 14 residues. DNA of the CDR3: TGTGCCAGCAGTTTAACTAGCGGGAGTTACGAGCAGTACTTC. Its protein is CASSLTSGSYEQYF.

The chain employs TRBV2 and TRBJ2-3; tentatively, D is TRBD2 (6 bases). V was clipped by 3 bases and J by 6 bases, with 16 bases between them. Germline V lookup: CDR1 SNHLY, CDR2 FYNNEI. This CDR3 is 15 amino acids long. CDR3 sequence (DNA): TGTGCCAGCAGTGAGGAGGGTAGCGGAGGGGATACGCAGTATTTT. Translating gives CASSEEGSGGDTQYF.

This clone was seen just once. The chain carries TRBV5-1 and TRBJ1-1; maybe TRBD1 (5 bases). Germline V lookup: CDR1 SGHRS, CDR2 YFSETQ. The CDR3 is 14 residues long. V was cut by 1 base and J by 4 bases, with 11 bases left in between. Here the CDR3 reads CASSLLTGGTEAFF. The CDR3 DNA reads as TGCGCCAGCAGCTTGCTGACCGGGGGCACTGAAGCTTTCTTT.

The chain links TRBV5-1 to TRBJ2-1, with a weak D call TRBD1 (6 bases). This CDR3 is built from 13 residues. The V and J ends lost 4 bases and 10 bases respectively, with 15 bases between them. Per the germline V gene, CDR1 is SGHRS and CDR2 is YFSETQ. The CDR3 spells CASSTQQGSEQFF. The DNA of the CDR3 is TGCGCCAGCAGCACCCAACAGGGAAGCGAGCAGTTCTTC.

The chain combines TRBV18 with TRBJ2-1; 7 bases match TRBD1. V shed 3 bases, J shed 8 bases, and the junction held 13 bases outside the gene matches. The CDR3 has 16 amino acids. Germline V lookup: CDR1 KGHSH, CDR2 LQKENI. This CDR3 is CASSPTGASFIDEQFF. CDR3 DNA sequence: TGTGCCAGCTCACCCACAGGGGCCTCCTTCATAGATGAGCAGTTCTTC. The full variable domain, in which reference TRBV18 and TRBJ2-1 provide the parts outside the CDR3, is NAGVMQNPRHLVRRRGQEARLRCSPMKGHSHVYWYRQLPEEGLKFMVYLQKENIIDESGMPKERFSAEFPKEGPSILRIQQVVRGDSAAYFCASSPTGASFIDEQFFGPGTRLTVL.

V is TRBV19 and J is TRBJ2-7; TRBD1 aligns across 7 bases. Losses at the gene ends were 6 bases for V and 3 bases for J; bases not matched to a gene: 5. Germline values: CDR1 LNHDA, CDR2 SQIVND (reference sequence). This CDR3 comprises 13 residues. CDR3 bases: TGTGCCAGTAGGGAGACAGGGCGCTACGAGCAGTACTTC. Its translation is CASRETGRYEQYF.

CDR3 bases: TGTGCCAGCAGCTGGGGGGGGGCAGGGCCTGGTGAGCAGTACGTC. Its protein product is CASSWGGAGPGEQYV. The chain employs TRBV5-6 and TRBJ2-7, with D perhaps TRBD2 (7 bases). The CDR3 sequence is 15 residues long. Germline CDR1 and CDR2: SGHDT and YYEEEE. Trimming removed 3 bases from V and 7 bases from J, with 20 bases in between.

The CDR3 loop reads CASSQTPGDPYEQYV. DNA of the CDR3: TGTGCCAGCAGTCAAACCCCAGGGGACCCCTACGAGCAGTACGTC. The chain carries TRBV28 and TRBJ2-7, with D perhaps matching TRBD1 (6 bases). The CDR3 loop spans 15 amino acids. Trimming stripped 5 bases from V and 2 bases from J, with 16 bases between. Germline V CDR1 and CDR2: MDHEN, SYDVKM.

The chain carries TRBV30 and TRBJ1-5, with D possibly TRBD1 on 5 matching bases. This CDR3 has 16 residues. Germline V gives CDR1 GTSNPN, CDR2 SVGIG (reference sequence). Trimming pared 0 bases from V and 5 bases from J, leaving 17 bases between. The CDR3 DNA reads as TGTGCCTGGAGTGTAGGAGGGACGGCGTTAGATCAGCCCCAGCATTTT. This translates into CAWSVGGTALDQPQHF.

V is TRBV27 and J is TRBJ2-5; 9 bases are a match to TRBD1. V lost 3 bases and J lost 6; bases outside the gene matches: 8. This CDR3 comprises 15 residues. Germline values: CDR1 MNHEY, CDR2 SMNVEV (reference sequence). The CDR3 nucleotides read TGTGCCAGCAGTTTCGGGACAGGGAGGGAGAAGACCCAGTACTTC. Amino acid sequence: CASSFGTGREKTQYF.

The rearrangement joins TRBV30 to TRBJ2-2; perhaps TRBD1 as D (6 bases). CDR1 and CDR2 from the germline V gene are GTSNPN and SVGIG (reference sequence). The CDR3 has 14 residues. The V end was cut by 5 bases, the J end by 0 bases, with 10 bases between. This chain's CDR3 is CAWQGGPNTGELFF. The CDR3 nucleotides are TGTGCCTGGCAAGGGGGTCCGAACACCGGGGAGCTGTTTTTT.

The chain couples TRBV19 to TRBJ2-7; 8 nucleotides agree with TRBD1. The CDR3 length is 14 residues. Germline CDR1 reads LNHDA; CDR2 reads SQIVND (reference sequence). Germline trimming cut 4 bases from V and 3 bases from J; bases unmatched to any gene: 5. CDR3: CASSKTGTGYEQYF. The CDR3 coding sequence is TGTGCCAGTAGTAAAACCGGGACAGGCTACGAGCAGTACTTC.

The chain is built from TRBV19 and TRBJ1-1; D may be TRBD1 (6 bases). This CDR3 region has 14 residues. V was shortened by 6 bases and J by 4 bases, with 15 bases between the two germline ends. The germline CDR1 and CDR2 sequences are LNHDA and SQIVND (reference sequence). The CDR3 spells CASSSQGLATEAFF. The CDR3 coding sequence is TGTGCCAGTAGCTCACAGGGTTTGGCCACTGAAGCTTTCTTT.

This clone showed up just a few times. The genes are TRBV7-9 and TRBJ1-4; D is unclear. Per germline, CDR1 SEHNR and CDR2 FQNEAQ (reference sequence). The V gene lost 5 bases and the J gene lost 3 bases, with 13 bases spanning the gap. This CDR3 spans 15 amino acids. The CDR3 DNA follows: TGTGCCAGCAGCCCACTCGGAGGAGCTAATGAAAAACTGTTTTTT. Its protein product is CASSPLGGANEKLFF. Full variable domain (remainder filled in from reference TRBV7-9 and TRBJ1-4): DTGVSQNPRHKITKRGQNVTFRCDPISEHNRLYWYRQTLGQGPEFLTYFQNEAQLEKSRLLSDRFSAERPKGSFSTLEIQRTEQGDSAMYLCASSPLGGANEKLFFGSGTQLSVL.

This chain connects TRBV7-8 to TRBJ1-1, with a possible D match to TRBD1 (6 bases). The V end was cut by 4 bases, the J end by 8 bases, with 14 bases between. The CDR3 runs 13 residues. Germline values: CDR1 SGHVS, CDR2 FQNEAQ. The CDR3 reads CASSSATGTEAFF. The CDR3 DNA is TGTGCCAGCAGCTCCGCAACCGGGACAGAAGCTTTCTTT.

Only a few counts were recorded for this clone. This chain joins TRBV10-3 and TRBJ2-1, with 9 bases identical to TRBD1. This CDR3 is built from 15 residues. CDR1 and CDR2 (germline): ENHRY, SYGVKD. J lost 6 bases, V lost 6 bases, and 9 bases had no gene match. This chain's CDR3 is CAIRPTGGDRNEQFF. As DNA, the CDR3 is TGTGCCATCAGGCCGACAGGGGGTGATCGCAATGAGCAGTTCTTC.

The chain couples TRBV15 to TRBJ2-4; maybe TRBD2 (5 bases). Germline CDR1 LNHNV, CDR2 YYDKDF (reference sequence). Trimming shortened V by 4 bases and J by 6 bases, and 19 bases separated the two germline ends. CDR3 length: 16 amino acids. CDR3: CATSNPVSGSRNIQYF. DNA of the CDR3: TGTGCCACCAGCAATCCCGTGTCGGGGTCGAGAAACATTCAGTACTTC.

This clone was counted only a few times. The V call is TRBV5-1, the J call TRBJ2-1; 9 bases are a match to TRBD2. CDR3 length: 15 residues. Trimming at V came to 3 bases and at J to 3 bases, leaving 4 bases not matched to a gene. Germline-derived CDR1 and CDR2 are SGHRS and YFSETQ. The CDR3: CASSSSGTFYNEQFF. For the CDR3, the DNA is TGCGCCAGCAGCTCTAGCGGGACATTCTACAATGAGCAGTTCTTC. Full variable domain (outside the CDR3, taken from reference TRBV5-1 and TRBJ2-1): KAGVTQTPRYLIKTRGQQVTLSCSPISGHRSVSWYQQTPGQGLQFLFEYFSETQRNKGNFPGRFSGRQFSNSRSEMNVSTLELGDSALYLCASSSSGTFYNEQFFGPGTRLTVL.

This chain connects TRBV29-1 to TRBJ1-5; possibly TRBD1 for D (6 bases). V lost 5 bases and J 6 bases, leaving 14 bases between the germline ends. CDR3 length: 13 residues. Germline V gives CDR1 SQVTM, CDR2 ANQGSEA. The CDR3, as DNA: TGCAGCGTTATCGCAGGGGTGGCTCAGCCCCAGCATTTT. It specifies CSVIAGVAQPQHF. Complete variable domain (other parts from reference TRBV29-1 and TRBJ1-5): SAVISQKPSRDICQRGTSLTIQCQVDSQVTMMFWYRQQPGQSLTLIATANQGSEATYESGFVIDKFPISRPNLTFSTLTVSNMSPEDSSIYLCSVIAGVAQPQHFGDGTRLSIL.

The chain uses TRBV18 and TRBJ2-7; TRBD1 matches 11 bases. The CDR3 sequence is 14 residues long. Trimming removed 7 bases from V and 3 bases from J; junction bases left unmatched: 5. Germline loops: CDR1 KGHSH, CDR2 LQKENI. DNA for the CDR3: TGTGCCAGCTGCCCCGGGACAGGGGGCTACGAGCAGTACTTC. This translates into CASCPGTGGYEQYF.

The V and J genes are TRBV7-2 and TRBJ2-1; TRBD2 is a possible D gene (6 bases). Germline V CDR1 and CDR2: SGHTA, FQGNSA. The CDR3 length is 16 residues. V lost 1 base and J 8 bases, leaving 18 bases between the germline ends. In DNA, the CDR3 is TGTGCCAGCAGCTTAGGGCATAGCGGTTTGGGGGATGAGCAGTTCTTC. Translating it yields CASSLGHSGLGDEQFF.

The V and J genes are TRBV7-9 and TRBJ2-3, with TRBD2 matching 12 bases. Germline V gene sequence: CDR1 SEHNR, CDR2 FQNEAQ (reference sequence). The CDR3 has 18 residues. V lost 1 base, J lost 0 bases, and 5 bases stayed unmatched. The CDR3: CASSLGTGTSGSTDTQYF. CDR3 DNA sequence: TGTGCCAGCAGCTTAGGGACCGGGACTAGCGGGAGCACAGATACGCAGTATTTT.

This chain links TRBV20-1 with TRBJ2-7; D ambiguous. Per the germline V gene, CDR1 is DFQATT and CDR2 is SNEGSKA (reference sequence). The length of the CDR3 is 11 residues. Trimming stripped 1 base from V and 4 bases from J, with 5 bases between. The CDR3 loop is CSARVNYEQYF. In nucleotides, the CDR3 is TGCAGTGCTAGAGTTAATTACGAGCAGTACTTC.

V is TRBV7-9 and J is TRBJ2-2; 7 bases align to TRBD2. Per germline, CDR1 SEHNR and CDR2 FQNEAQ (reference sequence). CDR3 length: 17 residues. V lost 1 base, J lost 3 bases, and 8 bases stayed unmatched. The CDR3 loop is CASSLVQTSRYTGELFF. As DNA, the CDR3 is TGTGCCAGCAGCTTAGTCCAGACTAGCAGATACACCGGGGAGCTGTTTTTT.